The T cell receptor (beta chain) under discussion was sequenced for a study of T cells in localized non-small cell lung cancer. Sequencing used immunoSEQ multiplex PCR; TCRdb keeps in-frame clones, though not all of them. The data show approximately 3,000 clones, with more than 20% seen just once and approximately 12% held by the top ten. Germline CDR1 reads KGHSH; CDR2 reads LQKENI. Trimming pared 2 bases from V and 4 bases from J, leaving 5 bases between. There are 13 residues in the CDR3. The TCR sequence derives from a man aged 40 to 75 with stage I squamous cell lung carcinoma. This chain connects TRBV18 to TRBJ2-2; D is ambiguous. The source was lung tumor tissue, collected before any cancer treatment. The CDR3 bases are TGTGCCAGCTCACCAGAAGCCACCGGGGAGCTGTTTTTT. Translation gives CASSPEATGELFF.